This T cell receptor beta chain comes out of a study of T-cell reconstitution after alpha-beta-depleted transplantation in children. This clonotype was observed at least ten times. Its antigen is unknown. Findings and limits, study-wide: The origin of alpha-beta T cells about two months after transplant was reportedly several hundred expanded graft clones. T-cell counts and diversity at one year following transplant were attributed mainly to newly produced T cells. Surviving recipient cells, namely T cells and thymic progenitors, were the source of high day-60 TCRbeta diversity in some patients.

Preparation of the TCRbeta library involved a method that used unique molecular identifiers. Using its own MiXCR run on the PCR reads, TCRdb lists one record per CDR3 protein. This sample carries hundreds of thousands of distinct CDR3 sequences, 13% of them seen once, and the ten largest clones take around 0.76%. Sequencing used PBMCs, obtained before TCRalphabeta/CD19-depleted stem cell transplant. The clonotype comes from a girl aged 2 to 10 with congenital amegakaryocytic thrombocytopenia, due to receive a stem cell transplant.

CDR3 nucleotides: TGTGCCAGCAGCTTAGCGGGACAGGACCCAGACAAGTTCTACGAGCAGTACTTC. It encodes CASSLAGQDPDKFYEQYF. The rearrangement joins TRBV11-1 to TRBJ2-7; TRBD1 agrees at 8 bases. Germline V gene lookup returns CDR1 SGHAT and CDR2 FQDESV (reference sequence). The V gene end was trimmed by 0 bases and the J gene end by 3 bases; junction bases not matched to a gene: 13. The CDR3 totals 18 residues.